One and the same sample provided the 25 T cell receptor beta chains below, sequenced in a study of CD8 T cells in ankylosing spondylitis. TCRdb processed the 5' RACE reads anew with MiXCR; each CDR3 protein has one entry. The repertoire includes tens of thousands of distinct CDR3 sequences, around 5% of them detected once, and around 1.8% sits in the top ten. The sequencing sample was made of blood, either unsorted or a sorted T cell fraction (not recorded which). All receptors derive from a female donor with ankylosing spondylitis or in good health (not recorded which).

This clonotype was observed at least ten times. The V gene is TRBV9, the J gene TRBJ1-2, with TRBD1 matching over 8 bases. The germline V gene has CDR1 SGDLS and CDR2 YYNGEE. The trim removed 3 bases at V and 0 bases at J, leaving 4 bases unmatched. The CDR3 runs to 15 residues. The CDR3 DNA reads TGTGCCAGCAGCGGGACAGGGAAAGCTAACTATGGCTACACCTTC. The encoded protein is CASSGTGKANYGYTF.

This clonotype was picked up a small number of times. V is TRBV9 and J is TRBJ1-2; D is ambiguous. Trimming shortened V by 5 bases and J by 4 bases, and 18 bases separated the two germline ends. The CDR3 loop spans 15 amino acids. CDR1 SGDLS and CDR2 YYNGEE come from the germline V gene. The CDR3, as DNA: TGTGCCAGCAGTCCTGCGACGGGAAAGAGCTATGGCTACACCTTC. Amino acid sequence: CASSPATGKSYGYTF.

This clonotype was seen ten or more times. The chain is built from TRBV9 and TRBJ2-5; possible D gene TRBD2, 6 bases. The CDR3 has 15 residues. Trimming left V 3 bases short and J 0 bases short, with 12 bases between. The germline V gene has CDR1 SGDLS and CDR2 YYNGEE. The CDR3 loop is CASSASGGYQETQYF. The CDR3 coding sequence is TGTGCCAGCAGCGCCAGTGGGGGGTACCAAGAGACCCAGTACTTC.

This clonotype was counted ten times or more. CDR3 sequence: CASSVATGANVLTF. CDR3 nucleotide sequence: TGTGCCAGCAGCGTAGCTACCGGGGCCAACGTCCTGACTTTC. The chain carries TRBV9 and TRBJ2-6; D remains ambiguous. The germline V gene has CDR1 SGDLS and CDR2 YYNGEE. Deletions cut 0 bases from V and 4 bases from J, with 5 bases between. This CDR3 has 14 residues.

Ten or more counts support this clonotype. The CDR3 reads CASRGNGEGTEAFF. The DNA for the CDR3 is TGTGCCAGCAGAGGGAATGGGGAGGGGACTGAAGCTTTCTTT. The V call is TRBV9, the J call TRBJ1-1, with TRBD1 as a possible D gene (5 bases). The germline CDR1 and CDR2 sequences are SGDLS and YYNGEE. V was trimmed by 5 bases and J by 5 bases, leaving 16 bases between them. The CDR3 covers 14 residues. The full variable domain, completed using reference TRBV9 and TRBJ1-1, is DSGVTQTPKHLITATGQRVTLRCSPRSGDLSVYWYQQSLDQGLQFLIQYYNGEERAKGNILERFSAQQFPDLHSELNLSSLELGDSALYFCASRGNGEGTEAFFGQGTRLTVV.

This clonotype was detected many times. The gene calls are TRBV9 and TRBJ2-5; 7 nucleotides match TRBD1. CDR1 SGDLS and CDR2 YYNGEE come from the germline V gene. CDR3 length: 13 amino acids. V was clipped by 4 bases and J by 5 bases; unmatched bases: 5. CDR3 amino acids: CASSTTGEETQYF. The CDR3 region has the DNA TGTGCCAGCAGCACTACAGGGGAGGAGACCCAGTACTTC. Using reference TRBV9 and TRBJ2-5 for the parts outside the CDR3, the full variable domain is DSGVTQTPKHLITATGQRVTLRCSPRSGDLSVYWYQQSLDQGLQFLIQYYNGEERAKGNILERFSAQQFPDLHSELNLSSLELGDSALYFCASSTTGEETQYFGPGTRLLVL.

This clonotype was seen ten or more times. The chain combines TRBV9 with TRBJ2-5; 7 bases are a match to TRBD2. This CDR3 is 16 amino acids long. V dropped 0 bases and J dropped 3; count of bases not matched to a gene: 8. Germline CDR1 and CDR2: SGDLS and YYNGEE. The chain's CDR3 is CASSVGLLGGEETQYF. In nucleotides, the CDR3 is TGTGCCAGCAGCGTAGGCCTATTGGGAGGGGAAGAGACCCAGTACTTC.

In its sample, this clonotype was seen many times. A read error may be the cause here, since a much bigger clone is one base away. The chain carries TRBV9 and TRBJ1-1; tentatively, D is TRBD1 (6 bases). The ends were cut back, 3 bases at V and 0 bases at J, with 9 bases in the middle. The CDR3 is made up of 14 amino acids. CDR1 is SGDLS and CDR2 is YYNGEE in the germline V gene. This CDR3 is CASSAGHLNTEAFF. The DNA of the CDR3 is TGTGCCAGCAGCGCGGGACACCTGAACACTGAAGCTTTCTTT.

This clonotype was recorded many times. The chain links TRBV9 to TRBJ1-1; 10 bases match TRBD1. Germline V gene lookup returns CDR1 SGDLS and CDR2 YYNGEE. The CDR3 has 16 residues. Germline trimming cut 0 bases from V and 4 bases from J; bases unmatched to any gene: 6. DNA of the CDR3: TGTGCCAGCAGCGTAGTTTGGGACAGGGGCGGCACTGAAGCTTTCTTT. Its translation: CASSVVWDRGGTEAFF.

The CDR3 region is CASSVGTGAPGNTIYF. CDR3 nucleotides: TGTGCCAGCAGCGTGGGGACAGGGGCACCTGGAAACACCATATATTTT. V gene TRBV9 combines with J gene TRBJ1-3; 10 nucleotides match TRBD1. The CDR3 is 16 residues long. CDR1 is SGDLS and CDR2 is YYNGEE in the germline V gene. V trimming: 2 bases; J trimming: 2 bases; junction bases outside the gene matches: 4.

This clonotype was seen many times. The V gene is TRBV9, the J gene TRBJ2-2; TRBD1 might be the D (6 bases). CDR1 is SGDLS, CDR2 YYNGEE, per germline. CDR3 length: 15 amino acids. V was cut by 0 bases and J by 7 bases, with 13 bases left in between. As DNA, the CDR3 is TGTGCCAGCAGCGTAGGACAGGTCGCTAGCGGGGAGCTGTTTTTT. Encoded protein: CASSVGQVASGELFF.

This clonotype has ten or more counts. The chain links TRBV9 to TRBJ2-3; no reliable D call. The CDR3 has 15 residues. Between the trimmed V and J ends, which lost 4 bases and 2 bases, there was a span of 14 bases. CDR1 is SGDLS and CDR2 is YYNGEE in the germline V gene. The CDR3 sequence is CASSPQWVNTDTQYF. The CDR3 bases are TGTGCCAGCAGCCCCCAATGGGTCAACACAGATACGCAGTATTTT.

The table lists this clonotype with many counts. The chain joins TRBV9 to TRBJ2-5; 8 positions agree with TRBD2. This CDR3 has 17 residues. The J segment lost 0 bases and the V segment lost 4 bases, leaving 11 bases of the junction unmatched. Per germline, CDR1 SGDLS and CDR2 YYNGEE. CDR3 in amino acids: CASSKGLAGQYQETQYF. CDR3 DNA sequence: TGTGCCAGCAGCAAAGGGCTAGCGGGCCAGTACCAAGAGACCCAGTACTTC.

This clonotype was observed many times. CDR3 protein: CASSPDRGNTDTQYF. The CDR3 nucleotides are TGTGCCAGCAGCCCAGACCGGGGGAACACAGATACGCAGTATTTT. The chain joins TRBV9 to TRBJ2-3; tentatively, D is TRBD2 (6 bases). Germline V gives CDR1 SGDLS, CDR2 YYNGEE. CDR3 length equals 15 residues. The germline V and J ends were trimmed by 4 bases and 2 bases, with 14 bases remaining between them. Together with reference TRBV9 and TRBJ2-3, the CDR3 gives the full variable domain: DSGVTQTPKHLITATGQRVTLRCSPRSGDLSVYWYQQSLDQGLQFLIQYYNGEERAKGNILERFSAQQFPDLHSELNLSSLELGDSALYFCASSPDRGNTDTQYFGPGTRLTVL.

V gene TRBV9 combines with J gene TRBJ1-2; D not resolved. The V gene's germline CDR1 is SGDLS and CDR2 YYNGEE. This CDR3 contains 15 residues. V gave up 1 base and J gave up 9 bases, with 19 bases separating them. The CDR3 region is CASSVSGSDPHRYTF. The CDR3 DNA sequence: TGTGCCAGCAGCGTATCCGGGTCAGACCCCCACCGCTACACCTTC.

This clonotype has at least ten counts. This chain uses TRBV9 with TRBJ2-1; D is perhaps TRBD2 (6 bases). V dropped 2 bases and J dropped 7 bases, with 13 bases sitting between them. This CDR3 has 14 amino acids. Germline values: CDR1 SGDLS, CDR2 YYNGEE. The CDR3 is CASSVRDWTNEQFF. In DNA form, the CDR3 reads TGTGCCAGCAGCGTCCGGGACTGGACAAATGAGCAGTTCTTC.

This clonotype was counted at least ten times. The rearrangement joins TRBV9 to TRBJ2-7, with TRBD2 identical over 12 bases. Unmatched junction bases numbered 4, after V lost 4 bases and J lost 2 bases. Germline loops: CDR1 SGDLS, CDR2 YYNGEE. The CDR3 is 15 residues long. The CDR3 DNA reads TGTGCCAGCAGCAGGACTAGCGGGGAACCCTACGAGCAGTACTTC. This encodes CASSRTSGEPYEQYF. Based on the CDR3 plus reference TRBV9 and TRBJ2-7, the full variable domain is DSGVTQTPKHLITATGQRVTLRCSPRSGDLSVYWYQQSLDQGLQFLIQYYNGEERAKGNILERFSAQQFPDLHSELNLSSLELGDSALYFCASSRTSGEPYEQYFGPGTRLTVT.

This clonotype has a count of ten or more. The chain links TRBV9 to TRBJ1-1; weak D call: TRBD1 (5 bases). Germline V gives CDR1 SGDLS, CDR2 YYNGEE. This CDR3 comprises 13 residues. V was trimmed by 4 bases and J by 4 bases, leaving 11 bases between them. The CDR3 bases are TGTGCCAGCAGCCCACCGGGACGCACTGAAGCTTTCTTT. Its protein is CASSPPGRTEAFF.

This clonotype is medium-sized within its sample. This chain joins TRBV9 and TRBJ2-1, with TRBD1 matching 10 bases. Germline-derived CDR1 and CDR2 are SGDLS and YYNGEE. The CDR3 length is 15 residues. With 4 bases clipped from V and 6 bases from J, the junction kept 7 bases outside the gene matches. This CDR3 is CASSSGTGAGNEQFF. CDR3 bases: TGTGCCAGCAGCAGTGGGACAGGGGCTGGCAATGAGCAGTTCTTC.

The table lists this clonotype with many counts. The junction differs from germline at one of its ends, possibly a read error. The chain joins TRBV9 to TRBJ1-2, with D perhaps matching TRBD1 (5 bases). CDR3 size: 13 residues. Germline lookup yields CDR1 SGDLS and CDR2 YYNGEE. The CDR3 here is CASSSRPGLKIFF. For the CDR3, the DNA is TGTGCCAGCAGCTCTCGACCGGGACTTAAGATTTTCTTC. The variable domain in full, with the rest retrieved from reference TRBV9 and TRBJ1-2, is DSGVTQTPKHLITATGQRVTLRCSPRSGDLSVYWYQQSLDQGLQFLIQYYNGEERAKGNILERFSAQQFPDLHSELNLSSLELGDSALYFCASSSRPGLKIFFGSGTRLTVV.

This clonotype was seen many times. This chain joins TRBV9 and TRBJ2-1, with D possibly being TRBD2 (5 bases). Germline V CDR1 and CDR2: SGDLS, YYNGEE. V was clipped by 4 bases and J by 0 bases, with 11 bases between them. The CDR3 extends over 15 amino acids. CDR3 nucleotides: TGTGCCAGCAGCTTGACGGGAAGCTCCTACAATGAGCAGTTCTTC. Translation: CASSLTGSSYNEQFF. The full variable domain, its missing parts supplied by reference TRBV9 and TRBJ2-1, is DSGVTQTPKHLITATGQRVTLRCSPRSGDLSVYWYQQSLDQGLQFLIQYYNGEERAKGNILERFSAQQFPDLHSELNLSSLELGDSALYFCASSLTGSSYNEQFFGPGTRLTVL.

This clonotype was found many times. The chain combines TRBV9 with TRBJ1-5, with D uncertain. The V end lost 0 bases, the J end lost 4 bases, and 8 bases lay between the germline ends. CDR1 is SGDLS, CDR2 YYNGEE, per germline. The CDR3 extends over 14 amino acids. DNA for the CDR3: TGTGCCAGCAGCGTAGGGCAGGTTAATCAGCCCCAGCATTTT. Protein: CASSVGQVNQPQHF.

In this sample, this clonotype turned up a few times. The V call is TRBV9, the J call TRBJ2-2; D is uncertain. The CDR3 is 12 amino acids. Germline CDR1 is SGDLS and CDR2 is YYNGEE. V dropped 3 bases and J dropped 2 bases, with 2 bases sitting between them. Here the CDR3 DNA reads TGTGCCAGCAGCGCCAACACCGGGGAGCTGTTTTTT. As protein: CASSANTGELFF.

Ten or more counts support this clonotype. The rearrangement uses TRBV9 and TRBJ2-2; D call uncertain. This CDR3 spans 15 amino acids. V lost 0 bases, J lost 2 bases, and 8 bases lay in between. Germline values: CDR1 SGDLS, CDR2 YYNGEE. The CDR3, as DNA: TGTGCCAGCAGCGTAGGCTATCTCAACACCGGGGAGCTGTTTTTT. Protein product: CASSVGYLNTGELFF.

This clonotype was picked up a small number of times. The chain carries TRBV9 and TRBJ1-6; TRBD1 aligns across 7 bases. J lost 9 bases, V lost 2 bases, and 11 bases had no gene match. This CDR3 is built from 16 residues. Germline V gene sequence: CDR1 SGDLS, CDR2 YYNGEE. CDR3 in DNA: TGTGCCAGCAGCGTGGGAGAGGCAGGGGGAAGTTCACCCCTCCACTTT. It is translated as CASSVGEAGGSSPLHF.